This is a list of T cell receptor beta chains from one sample in a study of T cell repertoires in cytomegalovirus infection. Each CDR3 protein gets one entry after TCRdb re-called the reads with MiXCR. The sample consists of around 800,000 distinct CDR3 sequences, approximately 29% of them appearing once. Their cognate antigens are unknown. The source was cultured CD8+ T cells from PBMCs, collected from culture after CMV antigen stimulation. The source is a human donor in good health (CMV status not recorded). Some clones in this sample may be carry-over from other donors' samples. The CDR3 runs from the conserved cysteine through the conserved F or W. D genes are given only for firm matches. Rows give clone size only sometimes, using once, few, many, or a class for an expanded clone.

d_gene: .; j_gene: TRBJ2-2; abundance: many; v_gene: TRBV7-9; CDR3nt: TGTGCCAGCAGGACCACCGGGGAGCTGTTTTTT; CDR3aa: CASRTTGELFF
d_gene: .; j_gene: TRBJ1-5; abundance: .; v_gene: TRBV5-8; CDR3nt: TGTGCCAGCAACGGGGACGGAATCAATCAGCCCCAGCATTTT; CDR3aa: CASNGDGINQPQHF
d_gene: .; j_gene: TRBJ1-5; abundance: few; v_gene: TRBV6-1; CDR3nt: TGTGCCAGCAGTGTACAAGGGAGTATGGGCAATCAGCCCCAGCATTTT; CDR3aa: CASSVQGSMGNQPQHF
d_gene: .; j_gene: TRBJ1-5; abundance: .; v_gene: TRBV4-1; CDR3nt: TGCGCCAGCAGCCAAGAAGGTATTAATCAGCCCCAGCATTTT; CDR3aa: CASSQEGINQPQHF
d_gene: TRBD1; j_gene: TRBJ1-1; abundance: .; v_gene: TRBV27; CDR3nt: TGTGCCAGCAGTACCTACCCGGGACAGGGGCTCACTGAAGCTTTCTTT; CDR3aa: CASSTYPGQGLTEAFF
d_gene: .; j_gene: TRBJ2-2; abundance: many; v_gene: TRBV7-7; CDR3nt: TGTGCTAGCGCCGACAGTCCCTTGAACACCGGGGAGCTGTTTTTT; CDR3aa: CASADSPLNTGELFF
d_gene: TRBD1; j_gene: TRBJ2-1; abundance: few; v_gene: TRBV12-5; CDR3nt: TGTGCTAGTGGTTTGCCTTACAGGGGTGAGCAGTTCTTC; CDR3aa: CASGLPYRGEQFF
d_gene: .; j_gene: TRBJ1-2; abundance: few; v_gene: TRBV12-3/TRBV12-4; CDR3nt: TGTGCCAGCAGTGCCTTGGGCAGGGATGACTATGGCTACACCTTC; CDR3aa: CASSALGRDDYGYTF
d_gene: TRBD1; j_gene: TRBJ1-4; abundance: .; v_gene: TRBV28; CDR3nt: TGTGCCAGCCACTACACCCTACAGGGGGGAAGTAATGAAAAACTGTTTTTT; CDR3aa: CASHYTLQGGSNEKLFF
d_gene: .; j_gene: TRBJ1-1; abundance: .; v_gene: TRBV7-3; CDR3nt: TGTGCCAGCAGTACAGGTAGCGGCACTGAAGCTTTCTTT; CDR3aa: CASSTGSGTEAFF
d_gene: .; j_gene: TRBJ2-3; abundance: .; v_gene: TRBV12-3/TRBV12-4; CDR3nt: TGTGCCAGCAGCCCTAAACTACACACCTCCCGGTATTTT; CDR3aa: CASSPKLHTSRYF
d_gene: TRBD1; j_gene: TRBJ1-2; abundance: once; v_gene: TRBV6-1; CDR3nt: TGTGCCAGCAGTATTGACAGGGGGCAAGGCTACACCTTC; CDR3aa: CASSIDRGQGYTF
d_gene: .; j_gene: TRBJ1-2; abundance: .; v_gene: TRBV16; CDR3nt: TGTGCCAGCAGCCAATCGAGTGGCCTCTATGGCTACACCTTC; CDR3aa: CASSQSSGLYGYTF
d_gene: .; j_gene: TRBJ2-1; abundance: .; v_gene: TRBV2; CDR3nt: TGTTCCAGCAGCTCGGGACTCACGAGGGACAATGAGCAGTTCTTC; CDR3aa: CSSSSGLTRDNEQFF
d_gene: .; j_gene: TRBJ2-1; abundance: .; v_gene: TRBV5-1; CDR3nt: TGCGCCAGCAGCTTGGGAGACCGGGACACTATCAATGAGCAGTTCTTC; CDR3aa: CASSLGDRDTINEQFF
d_gene: .; j_gene: TRBJ2-1; abundance: few; v_gene: TRBV19; CDR3nt: TGTGCCAGTAGTATCATTAACAATGAGCAGTTCTTC; CDR3aa: CASSIINNEQFF
d_gene: TRBD2; j_gene: TRBJ2-1; abundance: .; v_gene: TRBV5-4; CDR3nt: TGTGCCAGCAGCTTGGGAGGCGGGGGGGCCTCGGATGAGCAGTTCTTC; CDR3aa: CASSLGGGGASDEQFF
d_gene: .; j_gene: TRBJ1-5; abundance: .; v_gene: TRBV19; CDR3nt: TGTGCCAGTAGTGAGCACTGGGGACAAAATCAGCCCCAGCATTTT; CDR3aa: CASSEHWGQNQPQHF
d_gene: TRBD1; j_gene: TRBJ2-7; abundance: many; v_gene: TRBV12-3/TRBV12-4; CDR3nt: TGTGCCAGCAGTTTAGTGACAGGGACGCGCTACGAGCAGTACTTC; CDR3aa: CASSLVTGTRYEQYF
d_gene: .; j_gene: TRBJ1-1; abundance: .; v_gene: TRBV2; CDR3nt: TGTGCCAGCAATGGACGGACTGAAGCTTTCTTT; CDR3aa: CASNGRTEAFF
d_gene: .; j_gene: TRBJ2-7; abundance: .; v_gene: TRBV15; CDR3nt: TGTGCCACCAGCCCTCACCCCGGGGCAAGCTCCTACGAGCAGTACTTC; CDR3aa: CATSPHPGASSYEQYF
d_gene: .; j_gene: TRBJ2-2; abundance: few; v_gene: TRBV4-1; CDR3nt: TGCGCCAGCAGCCCCCACAGCTCGAACACCGGGGAGCTGTTTTTT; CDR3aa: CASSPHSSNTGELFF
d_gene: TRBD2; j_gene: TRBJ2-1; abundance: few; v_gene: TRBV25-1; CDR3nt: TGTGCCAGCAGTTCCCCCGGGGGGGGGGGCAATGAGCAGTTCTTC; CDR3aa: CASSSPGGGGNEQFF
d_gene: TRBD2; j_gene: TRBJ2-3; abundance: many; v_gene: TRBV6-5; CDR3nt: TGTGCCAGCAGCCTGGGACTAGCAGATACGCAGTATTTT; CDR3aa: CASSLGLADTQYF
d_gene: .; j_gene: TRBJ2-1; abundance: .; v_gene: TRBV19; CDR3nt: TGTGCCAGTAGTCAGGAAGGAAGGGGCCGCAATGAGCAGTTCTTC; CDR3aa: CASSQEGRGRNEQFF
d_gene: .; j_gene: TRBJ2-1; abundance: .; v_gene: TRBV29-1; CDR3nt: TGCAGCGTTGAATTGGCGGGGGCCCGGAGCTCCTACAATGAGCAGTTCTTC; CDR3aa: CSVELAGARSSYNEQFF
d_gene: .; j_gene: TRBJ1-4; abundance: few; v_gene: TRBV20-1; CDR3nt: TGCAGTGCTAGAGTCGAAGGACGAAATGAAAAACTGTTTTTT; CDR3aa: CSARVEGRNEKLFF
d_gene: .; j_gene: TRBJ2-7; abundance: few; v_gene: TRBV10-3; CDR3nt: TGTGCCACGCTTACGTCGCCGGCAGGTAACTACGAGCAGTACTTC; CDR3aa: CATLTSPAGNYEQYF
d_gene: TRBD1; j_gene: TRBJ2-2; abundance: many; v_gene: TRBV7-9; CDR3nt: TGTGCCGGGCTGGACGCCGTGGGACAGGGAAGGACCGGGGAGCTGTTTTTT; CDR3aa: CAGLDAVGQGRTGELFF
d_gene: .; j_gene: TRBJ1-1; abundance: few; v_gene: TRBV10-2; CDR3nt: TGCGCCAGCAGTGAGTCGAACAGGGCCCCCGGTGAAGCTTTCTTT; CDR3aa: CASSESNRAPGEAFF
d_gene: TRBD1; j_gene: TRBJ1-1; abundance: .; v_gene: TRBV5-6; CDR3nt: TGTGCCAGCAGGACAGGGAGCGGGACTGAAGCTTTCTTT; CDR3aa: CASRTGSGTEAFF
d_gene: TRBD2; j_gene: TRBJ2-1; abundance: .; v_gene: TRBV20-1; CDR3nt: TGCAGTGCTTTCCACCTTCCGGGACTACCATTCAATGAGCAGTTCTTC; CDR3aa: CSAFHLPGLPFNEQFF
d_gene: .; j_gene: TRBJ2-7; abundance: .; v_gene: TRBV2; CDR3nt: TGTGCCAGCAGTGAAGCAGGTCCTTGGTACGAGCAGTACTTC; CDR3aa: CASSEAGPWYEQYF
d_gene: .; j_gene: TRBJ2-1; abundance: .; v_gene: TRBV7-6; CDR3nt: TGTGCCAGCACCCTCCGCGACGGGGGACTTTACAATGAGCAGTTCTTC; CDR3aa: CASTLRDGGLYNEQFF
d_gene: .; j_gene: TRBJ2-1; abundance: few; v_gene: TRBV6-1; CDR3nt: TGTGCCAGCAGTCTCCTGAGTGCCTACAATGAGCAGTTCTTC; CDR3aa: CASSLLSAYNEQFF
d_gene: .; j_gene: TRBJ2-3; abundance: many; v_gene: TRBV10-3; CDR3nt: TGTGCCATCAGTGAGGGCACAGGATTGGTAGATACGCAGTATTTT; CDR3aa: CAISEGTGLVDTQYF
d_gene: .; j_gene: TRBJ1-1; abundance: once; v_gene: TRBV19; CDR3nt: TGTGCCAGTAGTATAGCAGCGGGGGTCACTGAAGCTTTCTTT; CDR3aa: CASSIAAGVTEAFF
d_gene: .; j_gene: TRBJ1-4; abundance: few; v_gene: TRBV29-1; CDR3nt: TGCAGCGTTGGGGGGGCCACTGGGGAAAAACTGTTTTTT; CDR3aa: CSVGGATGEKLFF
d_gene: .; j_gene: TRBJ1-1; abundance: few; v_gene: TRBV4-1; CDR3nt: TGCGCCAGCAGCCAAGAGGACAAGAAGAACACTGAAGCTTTCTTT; CDR3aa: CASSQEDKKNTEAFF
d_gene: .; j_gene: TRBJ1-6; abundance: few; v_gene: TRBV11-2; CDR3nt: TGTGCCAGCAGCCGATGGAGGGCACCAGGGGATTGGAATTCACCCCTCCACTTT; CDR3aa: CASSRWRAPGDWNSPLHF
d_gene: TRBD1; j_gene: TRBJ1-2; abundance: .; v_gene: TRBV15; CDR3nt: TGTGCCACCAGCAGAGATCCGGGACAGGGCGATGGCTACACCTTC; CDR3aa: CATSRDPGQGDGYTF
d_gene: TRBD1; j_gene: TRBJ1-2; abundance: few; v_gene: TRBV28; CDR3nt: TGTGCCAGCAGTTTAGGTTTAAACAGGGGACGGGATGGCTACACCTTC; CDR3aa: CASSLGLNRGRDGYTF